The T cell receptor (beta chain) described here comes from a study of cytomegalovirus exposure and HLA in healthy donors. Findings of the study overall: A later analysis reported that several of the most significant clusters appeared to be linked to common viral pathogens, among them Epstein-Barr virus. In presence/absence analyses, roughly uniform sequencing depth across donors was assumed. Most TCR sequences showed up rarely, but some public TCRs showed up in many donors. The study listed around 150 cytomegalovirus-associated TCR beta chains.

PCR involved 60 Vbeta and 13 Jbeta primers. TCRdb's copy holds only in-frame clones and misses some; the assay was immunoSEQ multiplex PCR. The sample shows approximately 190,000 clones, 75% to 90% of them seen only once. Note on this clone: The antigen is undetermined.

This CDR3 has 17 residues. Per germline, CDR1 SGHVS and CDR2 FNYEAQ. V lost 4 bases, J lost 0 bases, and 18 bases lay in between. This rearrangement joins TRBV7-6 to TRBJ1-1; possible D gene TRBD1, 5 bases. Sequencing used PBMCs. The TCR was taken from a man aged 35 to 55 in good health and CMV-seropositive. As DNA, the CDR3 is TGTGCCAGCAGCTCCCCTGCGGGGGAGGGTATGAACACTGAAGCTTTCTTT. It translates to CASSSPAGEGMNTEAFF. Complete variable domain (other parts from reference TRBV7-6 and TRBJ1-1): GAGVSQSPRYKVTKRGQDVALRCDPISGHVSLYWYRQALGQGPEFLTYFNYEAQQDKSGLPNDRFSAERPEGSISTLTIQRTEQRDSAMYRCASSSPAGEGMNTEAFFGQGTRLTVV.